A single sample gave rise to the 22 T cell receptor beta chains below, sequenced in a study. TCRdb re-called the 5' RACE reads with MiXCR, one entry per CDR3 protein. The sample consists of about 57,000 distinct CDR3 sequences, around a quarter of them appearing once. Sequencing was performed on tumor-infiltrating memory CD4+ T cells sorted from the breast tumor. Sample subset: memory CD4+ T cells, CD4+CD45RO+CD25-. The receptors come from a female donor with breast cancer.

This clonotype was observed a handful of times. This rearrangement joins TRBV19 to TRBJ1-1; D might be TRBD1 (6 bases). The V gene lost 8 bases and the J gene lost 4 bases, with 11 bases spanning the gap. The CDR3 loop spans 12 amino acids. CDR1 LNHDA and CDR2 SQIVND come from the germline V gene (reference sequence). This CDR3 is CASEQGGTEAFF. The DNA of the CDR3 is TGTGCCAGTGAACAGGGAGGCACTGAAGCTTTCTTT. The full variable domain, in which reference TRBV19 and TRBJ1-1 provide the parts outside the CDR3, is DGGITQSPKYLFRKEGQNVTLSCEQNLNHDAMYWYRQDPGQGLRLIYYSQIVNDFQKGDIAEGYSVSREKKESFPLTVTSAQKNPTAFYLCASEQGGTEAFFGQGTRLTVV.

V usage is TRBV20-1 and J usage is TRBJ2-1; TRBD2 agrees at 8 bases. Trimming removed 6 bases from V and 1 base from J; junction bases left unmatched: 8. From germline, CDR1 is DFQATT and CDR2 SNEGSKA (reference sequence). The CDR3 has 15 residues. CDR3 protein: CSADPGLVSYNEQFF. The DNA of the CDR3 is TGCAGTGCGGATCCGGGACTAGTGTCCTACAATGAGCAGTTCTTC.

The chain uses TRBV7-2 and TRBJ2-3, with D possibly matching TRBD2 (6 bases). From germline, CDR1 is SGHTA and CDR2 FQGNSA. The CDR3 runs 14 residues. The ends were cut back, 3 bases at V and 4 bases at J, with 11 bases in the middle. CDR3 bases: TGTGCCAGCAGCTTTCCCGGGAGAGCAGATACGCAGTATTTT. Translated, it gives CASSFPGRADTQYF.

This clonotype has only a few counts. CDR3 protein: CSARRGARSYEQYF. DNA of the CDR3: TGCAGTGCTCGGCGGGGGGCCAGATCCTACGAGCAGTACTTC. The chain has TRBV20-1 and TRBJ2-7; 8 nucleotides match TRBD2. The CDR3 runs to 14 residues. The V and J ends lost 5 bases and 1 base, in that order; junction bases with no gene match: 7. Germline lookup yields CDR1 DFQATT and CDR2 SNEGSKA (reference sequence).

The V gene is TRBV7-9, the J gene TRBJ1-6; unclear D gene. The CDR3 consists of 12 residues. Trimming left V 1 base short and J 5 bases short, with 0 bases between. Germline V gene sequence: CDR1 SEHNR, CDR2 FQNEAQ (reference sequence). The CDR3 loop reads CASSLDNSPLHF. The CDR3 bases are TGTGCCAGCAGCTTAGATAATTCACCCCTCCACTTT.

This rearrangement joins TRBV5-1 to TRBJ1-3; D ambiguous. The CDR3 spans 15 residues. Germline CDR1 SGHRS, CDR2 YFSETQ. Trimming took off 4 bases at V and 1 base at J, with 12 bases between the two ends. The CDR3: CASSRHDVSGNTIYF. The DNA of the CDR3 is TGCGCCAGCAGCCGCCACGATGTGTCTGGAAACACCATATATTTT. Together with reference TRBV5-1 and TRBJ1-3, the CDR3 gives the full variable domain: KAGVTQTPRYLIKTRGQQVTLSCSPISGHRSVSWYQQTPGQGLQFLFEYFSETQRNKGNFPGRFSGRQFSNSRSEMNVSTLELGDSALYLCASSRHDVSGNTIYFGEGSWLTVV.

The rearrangement links TRBV7-2 to TRBJ1-1; D is unresolved. Germline V gene sequence: CDR1 SGHTA, CDR2 FQGNSA. The germline V and J ends were trimmed by 1 base and 10 bases, with 13 bases remaining between them. The CDR3 totals 13 residues. CDR3 sequence: CASSLGGWRGAFF. Here the CDR3 DNA reads TGTGCCAGCAGCTTAGGAGGGTGGCGGGGAGCTTTCTTT.

The CDR3 nucleotides are TGTGCCAGCAGGGACGGGGCGCGCTGCGAGCAGTACTTC. This codes for CASRDGARCEQYF. The chain joins TRBV5-4 to TRBJ2-7, with D tentatively TRBD1 or TRBD2 (5 bases each). CDR1 is SGHNT, CDR2 YYREEE, per germline (reference sequence). The ends were cut back, 5 bases at V and 6 bases at J, with 15 bases in the middle. The CDR3 loop spans 13 amino acids.

The chain couples TRBV28 to TRBJ2-6, with D hard to call. CDR3 length: 15 residues. The ends were cut back, 5 bases at V and 4 bases at J, with 12 bases in the middle. From germline, CDR1 is MDHEN and CDR2 SYDVKM. The CDR3 loop reads CASSRSVPGANVLTF. The CDR3 region has the DNA TGTGCCAGCAGTCGGTCAGTCCCCGGGGCCAACGTCCTGACTTTC.

This clonotype is categorized as medium-sized. The chain links TRBV7-2 to TRBJ2-5; D might be TRBD1 (5 bases). The V gene's germline CDR1 is SGHTA and CDR2 FQGNSA. The CDR3 length is 14 residues. V gave up 6 bases and J gave up 2 bases, with 13 bases separating them. CDR3 in DNA: TGTGCCAGCAGACCAGGGTACTTACAAGAGACCCAGTACTTC. Its translation: CASRPGYLQETQYF.

This clonotype occurred many times. This chain uses TRBV20-1 with TRBJ2-4; D unresolved. Trimming left V 0 bases short and J 0 bases short, with 15 bases between. CDR1 is DFQATT and CDR2 is SNEGSKA in the germline V gene (reference sequence). This CDR3 is built from 17 residues. This CDR3 is CSAREQNLLLAKNIQYF. CDR3 nucleotides: TGCAGTGCTAGAGAACAGAACTTACTACTAGCCAAAAACATTCAGTACTTC.

This clonotype was counted only a few times. V usage is TRBV7-2 and J usage is TRBJ1-3; D is possibly TRBD1 (5 bases). This CDR3 region has 13 residues. Germline CDR1 reads SGHTA; CDR2 reads FQGNSA. V dropped 5 bases and J dropped 9 bases, with 14 bases sitting between them. The CDR3 spells CASSAGTGATIYF. DNA of the CDR3: TGTGCCAGCAGCGCGGGGACCGGGGCCACCATATATTTT.

In this sample, this clonotype turned up a few times. The V gene is TRBV6-2 or TRBV6-3, the J gene TRBJ2-7; weak D call: TRBD2 (6 bases). Germline assignment: CDR1 MNHEY and CDR2 SVGEGT. Trimming pared 4 bases from V and 3 bases from J, leaving 13 bases between. The CDR3 spans 14 residues. DNA of the CDR3: TGTGCCAGCAGTTCCCAACGGGAGAACTACGAGCAGTACTTC. It specifies CASSSQRENYEQYF.

This clonotype was seen repeatedly, ten times or more. DNA for the CDR3: TGTGCCAGCAGTTACTCGACAGGGGTCTTATATAGCAATCAGCCCCAGCATTTT. It yields the protein CASSYSTGVLYSNQPQHF. The chain employs TRBV6-2 or TRBV6-3 and TRBJ1-5; 8 bases are shared with TRBD1. This CDR3 contains 18 residues. V shed 0 bases and J 0 bases; nucleotides not matched to a gene: 7. Germline-derived CDR1 and CDR2 are MNHEY and SVGEGT.

The chain links TRBV28 to TRBJ1-1; 12 bases are shared with TRBD1. V lost 4 bases and J lost 6; bases outside the gene matches: 6. Germline V gives CDR1 MDHEN, CDR2 SYDVKM. CDR3 length: 15 amino acids. CDR3 amino acids: CASSSPGQGAAEAFF. CDR3 sequence (DNA): TGTGCCAGCAGTTCACCGGGACAGGGGGCGGCTGAAGCTTTCTTT. The full variable domain, in which reference TRBV28 and TRBJ1-1 provide the parts outside the CDR3, is DVKVTQSSRYLVKRTGEKVFLECVQDMDHENMFWYRQDPGLGLRLIYFSYDVKMKEKGDIPEGYSVSREKKERFSLILESASTNQTSMYLCASSSPGQGAAEAFFGQGTRLTVV.

This chain uses TRBV29-1 with TRBJ1-1; D not certain. CDR1 and CDR2 from the germline V gene are SQVTM and ANQGSEA. The CDR3 contains 13 residues. Trimming cost V 7 bases and J 0 bases, with 12 bases left between them. The CDR3 loop is CSAGEQMNTEAFF. Written as DNA, the CDR3 is TGCAGCGCCGGGGAGCAGATGAACACTGAAGCTTTCTTT.

This clonotype has just a few counts. A much more abundant neighbour one base away suggests this may be a read error. The CDR3 does not close with the conserved phenylalanine or tryptophan, likely indicating a read error. This chain connects TRBV28 to TRBJ2-4; 8 bases are shared with TRBD2. The trim removed 7 bases at V and 3 bases at J, leaving 5 bases unmatched. Germline lookup yields CDR1 MDHEN and CDR2 SYDVKM. The CDR3 extends over 14 amino acids. Written as DNA, the CDR3 is TGTGCCAGCAAAGGTGCGGGAGGCAAAAACATTCAGTACGTC. It translates to CASKGAGGKNIQYV.

The chain couples TRBV10-3 to TRBJ2-3; D perhaps matches TRBD2 (6 bases). The ends were cut back, 0 bases at V and 2 bases at J, with 15 bases in the middle. CDR3 length: 17 amino acids. Germline CDR1 reads ENHRY; CDR2 reads SYGVKD. CDR3 coding DNA: TGTGCCATCAGTGAGTCGGAAGAGCGGGCCTACACAGATACGCAGTATTTT. Translating gives CAISESEERAYTDTQYF.

This clonotype was detected a few times. The gene calls are TRBV7-6 and TRBJ2-1; maybe TRBD2 (5 bases). The CDR3 contains 12 residues. Germline CDR1 and CDR2: SGHVS and FNYEAQ. V was shortened by 4 bases and J by 8 bases, with 9 bases between the two germline ends. The CDR3 spells CASSSLGDEQFF. The CDR3 nucleotides read TGTGCCAGCAGCTCCCTGGGAGATGAGCAGTTCTTC.

Only a few counts were recorded for this clonotype. The chain couples TRBV2 to TRBJ2-1; TRBD2 is a possible D gene (5 bases). In germline, CDR1 is SNHLY, CDR2 FYNNEI. Deletions cut 9 bases from V and 7 bases from J, with 16 bases between. CDR3 length: 13 residues. CDR3 in DNA: TGTGCCAGTTGCGGACCTAGCAATAATGAGCAGTTCTTC. Protein sequence: CASCGPSNNEQFF.

V is TRBV7-9 and J is TRBJ2-7; 8 bases match TRBD1. The germline CDR1 and CDR2 sequences are SEHNR and FQNEAQ (reference sequence). Losses at the gene ends were 5 bases for V and 1 base for J; bases not matched to a gene: 4. The CDR3 runs 14 residues. The CDR3 is CASSPTGGSYEQYF. The CDR3 DNA reads as TGTGCCAGCAGCCCAACAGGGGGATCCTACGAGCAGTACTTC.

This clonotype was detected ten times or more. The V call is TRBV6-5, the J call TRBJ2-1; no firm D call. Trimming took 6 bases from V and 0 from J, leaving 6 bases between them. CDR3 size: 13 residues. Looked up from germline, CDR1 is MNHEY and CDR2 is SVGAGI. The CDR3 sequence is CASRQSSYNEQFF. CDR3 in DNA: TGTGCCAGCAGACAAAGCTCCTACAATGAGCAGTTCTTC.